These 9 T cell receptor beta chains were all obtained from the same sample, sequenced in a study of cytomegalovirus exposure and HLA in healthy donors. The PCR made use of 60 Vbeta and 13 Jbeta primers. Profiled with immunoSEQ multiplex PCR; TCRdb holds only in-frame clones, not every one. The profile shows a few hundred thousand clones, 65% to 75% of them singletons. The sequenced sample was PBMCs. Every receptor here comes from a woman in her 30s in good health and CMV-seronegative.

The chain carries TRBV5-4 and TRBJ2-2, with 7 bases identical to TRBD2. The CDR3 is 14 amino acids. Trimming removed 1 base from V and 5 bases from J; junction bases left unmatched: 2. Germline-derived CDR1 and CDR2 are SGHNT and YYREEE (reference sequence). CDR3 sequence reads: CASSLSGGTGELFF. The CDR3, as DNA: TGTGCCAGCAGCTTGTCGGGGGGAACCGGGGAGCTGTTTTTT.

The genes are TRBV6-5 and TRBJ1-1; D unclear. Germline V CDR1 and CDR2: MNHEY, SVGAGI. Between the trimmed V and J ends, which lost 6 bases and 3 bases, there was a span of 14 bases. CDR3 length: 14 residues. CDR3 DNA sequence: TGTGCCAGCAGGCTATATCTAACGGACACTGAAGCTTTCTTT. Its protein is CASRLYLTDTEAFF.

To note about this clone: One end of the junction varies from germline; a read error may be responsible. This chain links TRBV11-3 with TRBJ2-6, with 10 bases aligning to TRBD2. CDR1 is SGHNT, CDR2 YENEEA, per germline. The CDR3 is made up of 17 amino acids. DNA for the CDR3: TGTGGCAGCAGCAGTAGCGGGGGGCGCTCTGGGGCCAACGTCCTGACTTTC. Translating it yields CGSSSSGGRSGANVLTF. The variable domain in full, with the rest retrieved from reference TRBV11-3 and TRBJ2-6, is EAGVVQSPRYKIIEKKQPVAFWCNPISGHNTLYWYLQNLGQGPELLIRYENEEAVDDSQLPKDRFSAERLKGVDSTLKIQPAELGDSAVYLCGSSSSGGRSGANVLTFGAGSRLTVL.

This clone was counted between two and nine times. Other DNA sequences in this specimen translate into the identical CDR3. The rearrangement links TRBV30 to TRBJ1-3, with D unclear. Per germline, CDR1 GTSNPN and CDR2 SVGIG (reference sequence). The CDR3 has 12 amino acids. Trimming left V 3 bases short and J 6 bases short, with 9 bases between. CDR3 bases: TGTGCCTGGAGCGTCTCACTAAACACCATATATTTT. It codes for CAWSVSLNTIYF.

V usage is TRBV30 and J usage is TRBJ2-7; D might be TRBD1 (8 bases). V lost 2 bases to trimming and J lost 1 base, with 15 bases between them. Germline V gene sequence: CDR1 GTSNPN, CDR2 SVGIG (reference sequence). The CDR3 loop spans 15 amino acids. Here the CDR3 DNA reads TGTGCCTGGAGTTTAGACAGGGGAGGGTCCTACGAGCAGTACTTC. It encodes CAWSLDRGGSYEQYF.

The chain has TRBV5-1 and TRBJ2-5; 9 nucleotides line up with TRBD2. Germline V CDR1 and CDR2: SGHRS, YFSETQ. V gave up 4 bases and J gave up 2 bases; unmatched junction bases: 3. CDR3 length equals 14 residues. The CDR3 is CASSGGGVQETQYF. CDR3 coding DNA: TGCGCCAGCAGCGGCGGGGGGGTTCAAGAGACCCAGTACTTC.

The CDR3 protein is CASSNSGGARNEQFF. CDR3 DNA: TGTGCCAGCAGCAATAGCGGGGGGGCCAGGAATGAGCAGTTCTTC. This chain links TRBV6-6 with TRBJ2-1; 11 bases map to TRBD2. The ends lost 6 bases at V and 7 bases at J; junction bases unmatched: 8. Per the germline V gene, CDR1 is MNHNY and CDR2 is SVGAGI (reference sequence). CDR3 size: 15 residues.

V and J are TRBV7-9 and TRBJ1-3, with 7 positions matching TRBD1. This CDR3 contains 16 residues. The junction had 7 bases not matched to a gene; V was cut back by 2 bases and J by 3 bases. Germline V gives CDR1 SEHNR, CDR2 FQNEAQ (reference sequence). The CDR3 nucleotides are TGTGCCAGCAGCTTATCCTCCACAGGGGTTGGAAACACCATATATTTT. Translated: CASSLSSTGVGNTIYF.

The rearrangement joins TRBV7-3 to TRBJ2-1, with 9 positions matching TRBD2. The V gene end was trimmed by 9 bases and the J gene end by 6 bases; junction bases not matched to a gene: 9. Germline CDR1 is SGHTA and CDR2 is FQGTGA. The CDR3 spans 14 residues. The CDR3 is CASHPAGGTNEQFF. The CDR3 DNA sequence: TGTGCCAGTCACCCCGCGGGAGGGACCAATGAGCAGTTCTTC.